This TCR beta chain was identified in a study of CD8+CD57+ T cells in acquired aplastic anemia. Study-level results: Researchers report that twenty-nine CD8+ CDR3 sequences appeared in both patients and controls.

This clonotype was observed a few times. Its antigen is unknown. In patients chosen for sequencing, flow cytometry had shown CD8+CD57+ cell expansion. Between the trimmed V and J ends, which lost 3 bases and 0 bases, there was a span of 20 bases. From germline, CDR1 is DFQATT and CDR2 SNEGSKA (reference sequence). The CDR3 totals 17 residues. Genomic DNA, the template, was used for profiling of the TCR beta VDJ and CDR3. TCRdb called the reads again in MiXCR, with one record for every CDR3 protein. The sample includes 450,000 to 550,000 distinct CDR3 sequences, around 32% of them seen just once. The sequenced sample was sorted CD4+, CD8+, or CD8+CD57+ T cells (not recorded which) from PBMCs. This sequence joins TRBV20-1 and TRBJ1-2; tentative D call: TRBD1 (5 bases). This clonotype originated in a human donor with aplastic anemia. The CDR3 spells CSASLVRGGATNYGYTF. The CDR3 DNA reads TGCAGTGCTAGTCTTGTGCGGGGGGGAGCGACTAACTATGGCTACACCTTC.